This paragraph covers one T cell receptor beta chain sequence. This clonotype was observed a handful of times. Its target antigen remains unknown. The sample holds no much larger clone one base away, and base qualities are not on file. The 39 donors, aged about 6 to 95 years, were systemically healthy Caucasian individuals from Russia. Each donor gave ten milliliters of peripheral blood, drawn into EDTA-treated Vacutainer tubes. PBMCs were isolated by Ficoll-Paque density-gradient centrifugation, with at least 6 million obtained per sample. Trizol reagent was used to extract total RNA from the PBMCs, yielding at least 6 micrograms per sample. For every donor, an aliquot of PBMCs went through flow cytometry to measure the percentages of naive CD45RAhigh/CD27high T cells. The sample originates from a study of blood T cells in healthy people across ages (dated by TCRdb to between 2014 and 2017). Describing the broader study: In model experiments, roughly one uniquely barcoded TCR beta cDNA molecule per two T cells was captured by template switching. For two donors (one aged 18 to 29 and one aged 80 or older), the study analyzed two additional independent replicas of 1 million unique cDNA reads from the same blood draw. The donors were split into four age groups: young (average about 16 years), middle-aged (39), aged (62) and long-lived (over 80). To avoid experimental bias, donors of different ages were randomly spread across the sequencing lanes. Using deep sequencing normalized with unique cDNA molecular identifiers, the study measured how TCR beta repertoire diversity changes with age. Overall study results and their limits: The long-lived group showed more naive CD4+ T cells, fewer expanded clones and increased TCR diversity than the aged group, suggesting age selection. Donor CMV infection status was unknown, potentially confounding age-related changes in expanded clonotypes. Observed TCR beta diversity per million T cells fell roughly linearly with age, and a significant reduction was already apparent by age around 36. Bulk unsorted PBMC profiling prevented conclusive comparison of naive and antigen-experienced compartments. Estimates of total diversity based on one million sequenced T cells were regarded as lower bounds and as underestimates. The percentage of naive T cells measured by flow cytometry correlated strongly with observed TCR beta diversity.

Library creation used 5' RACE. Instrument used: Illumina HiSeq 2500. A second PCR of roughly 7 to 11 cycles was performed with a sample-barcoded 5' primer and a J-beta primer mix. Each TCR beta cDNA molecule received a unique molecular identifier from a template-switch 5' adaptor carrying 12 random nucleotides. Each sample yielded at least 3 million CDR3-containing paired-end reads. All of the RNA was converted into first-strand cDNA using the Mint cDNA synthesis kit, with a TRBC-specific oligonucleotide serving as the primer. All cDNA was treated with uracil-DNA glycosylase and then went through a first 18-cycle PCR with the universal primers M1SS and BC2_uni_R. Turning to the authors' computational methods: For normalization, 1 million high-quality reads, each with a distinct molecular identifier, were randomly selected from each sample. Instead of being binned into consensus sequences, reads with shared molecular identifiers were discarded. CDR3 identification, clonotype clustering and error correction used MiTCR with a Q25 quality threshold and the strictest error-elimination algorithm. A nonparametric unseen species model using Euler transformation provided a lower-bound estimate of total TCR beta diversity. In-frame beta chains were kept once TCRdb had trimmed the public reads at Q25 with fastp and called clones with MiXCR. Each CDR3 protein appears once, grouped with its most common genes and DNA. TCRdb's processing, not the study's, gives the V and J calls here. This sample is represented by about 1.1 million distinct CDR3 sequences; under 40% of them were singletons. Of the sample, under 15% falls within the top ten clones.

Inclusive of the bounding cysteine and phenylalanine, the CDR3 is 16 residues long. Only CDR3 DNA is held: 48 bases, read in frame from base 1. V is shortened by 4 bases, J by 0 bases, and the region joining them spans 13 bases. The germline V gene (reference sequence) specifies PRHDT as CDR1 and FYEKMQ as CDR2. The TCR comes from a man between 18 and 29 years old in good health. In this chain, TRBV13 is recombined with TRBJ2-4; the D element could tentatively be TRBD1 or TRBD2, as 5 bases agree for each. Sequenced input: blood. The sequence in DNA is TGTGCCAGCAGCTCTAAACGGGACCAAGCCAAAAACATTCAGTACTTC. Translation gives CASSSKRDQAKNIQYF.